The source of this T cell receptor (beta chain) is a study of blood T cell repertoires in COVID-19. At the level of the study: The samples span acute and convalescent COVID-19 from the United States, Italy and Spain.

CDR1 ENHRY and CDR2 SYGVKD come from the germline V gene. The ends were cut back, 4 bases at V and 1 base at J, with 7 bases in the middle. The CDR3 is made up of 13 amino acids. TCRdb keeps only in-frame clones here, not all; method: immunoSEQ multiplex PCR. This sample has roughly 320,000 clones, with about 90% found just once. The sequenced sample consisted of peripheral blood. The clonotype originates from a woman in her thirties with COVID-19, enrolled during active disease. The chain employs TRBV10-3 and TRBJ1-2; D gene ambiguous. This CDR3 is CAISAGFNYGYTF. Written as DNA, the CDR3 is TGTGCCATCAGTGCGGGGTTTAACTATGGCTACACCTTC.